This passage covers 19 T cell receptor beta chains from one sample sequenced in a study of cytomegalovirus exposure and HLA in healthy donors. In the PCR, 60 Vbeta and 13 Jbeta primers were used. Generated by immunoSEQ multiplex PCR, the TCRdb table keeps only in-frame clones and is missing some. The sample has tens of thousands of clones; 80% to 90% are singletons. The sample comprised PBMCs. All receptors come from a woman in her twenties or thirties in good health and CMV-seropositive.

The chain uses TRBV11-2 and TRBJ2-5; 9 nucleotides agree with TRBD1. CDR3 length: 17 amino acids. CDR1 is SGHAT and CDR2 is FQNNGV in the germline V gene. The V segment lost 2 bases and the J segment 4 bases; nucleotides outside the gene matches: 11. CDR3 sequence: CASSLSLGQGEGETQYF. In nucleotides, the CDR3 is TGTGCCAGCAGCTTATCGCTGGGACAGGGAGAAGGAGAGACCCAGTACTTC. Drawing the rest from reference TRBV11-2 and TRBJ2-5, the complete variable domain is EAGVAQSPRYKIIEKRQSVAFWCNPISGHATLYWYQQILGQGPKLLIQFQNNGVVDDSQLPKDRFSAERLKGVDSTLKIQPAKLEDSAVYLCASSLSLGQGEGETQYFGPGTRLLVL.

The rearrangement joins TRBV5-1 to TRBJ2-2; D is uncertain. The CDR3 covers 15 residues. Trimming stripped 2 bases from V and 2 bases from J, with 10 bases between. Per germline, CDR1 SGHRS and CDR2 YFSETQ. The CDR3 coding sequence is TGCGCCAGCAGCTTAACTACCCCCAACACCGGGGAGCTGTTTTTT. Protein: CASSLTTPNTGELFF.

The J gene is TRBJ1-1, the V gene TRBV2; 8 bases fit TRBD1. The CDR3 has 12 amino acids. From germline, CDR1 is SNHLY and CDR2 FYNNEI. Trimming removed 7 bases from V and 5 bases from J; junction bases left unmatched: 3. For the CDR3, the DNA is TGTGCCAGCAACAGGGGGAGGACTGAAGCTTTCTTT. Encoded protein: CASNRGRTEAFF. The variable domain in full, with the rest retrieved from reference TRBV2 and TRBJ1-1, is EPEVTQTPSHQVTQMGQEVILRCVPISNHLYFYWYRQILGQKVEFLVSFYNNEISEKSEIFDDQFSVERPDGSNFTLKIRSTKLEDSAMYFCASNRGRTEAFFGQGTRLTVV.

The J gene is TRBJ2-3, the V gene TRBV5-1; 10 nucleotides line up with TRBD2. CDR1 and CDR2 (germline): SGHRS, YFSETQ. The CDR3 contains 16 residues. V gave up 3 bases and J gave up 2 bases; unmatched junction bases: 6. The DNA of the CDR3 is TGCGCCAGCAGCTCTCTAGCGGGGGACTCCACAGATACGCAGTATTTT. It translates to CASSSLAGDSTDTQYF.

The CDR3 sequence: CASMGLIGTSGRKGDEQFF. The CDR3 DNA is TGTGCCAGCATGGGACTCATCGGGACTAGCGGCCGCAAAGGGGATGAGCAGTTCTTC. The chain uses TRBV28 and TRBJ2-1; 11 bases map to TRBD2. The CDR3 has 19 residues. CDR1 is MDHEN, CDR2 SYDVKM, per germline. V dropped 7 bases and J dropped 8; count of bases not matched to a gene: 22.

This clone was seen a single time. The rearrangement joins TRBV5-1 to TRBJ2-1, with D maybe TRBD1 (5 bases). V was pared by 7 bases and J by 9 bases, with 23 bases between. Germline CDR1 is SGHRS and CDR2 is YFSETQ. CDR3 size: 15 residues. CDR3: CASSPPSIGASEQFF. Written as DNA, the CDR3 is TGCGCCAGCTCCCCCCCCTCTATTGGGGCTAGTGAGCAGTTCTTC. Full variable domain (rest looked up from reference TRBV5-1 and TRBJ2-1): KAGVTQTPRYLIKTRGQQVTLSCSPISGHRSVSWYQQTPGQGLQFLFEYFSETQRNKGNFPGRFSGRQFSNSRSEMNVSTLELGDSALYLCASSPPSIGASEQFFGPGTRLTVL.

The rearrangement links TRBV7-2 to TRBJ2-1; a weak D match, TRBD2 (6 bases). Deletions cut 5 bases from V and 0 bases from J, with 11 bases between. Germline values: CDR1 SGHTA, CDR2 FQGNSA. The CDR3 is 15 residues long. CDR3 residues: CASSQVADSYNEQFF. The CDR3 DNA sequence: TGTGCCAGCAGCCAAGTAGCGGACTCCTACAATGAGCAGTTCTTC.

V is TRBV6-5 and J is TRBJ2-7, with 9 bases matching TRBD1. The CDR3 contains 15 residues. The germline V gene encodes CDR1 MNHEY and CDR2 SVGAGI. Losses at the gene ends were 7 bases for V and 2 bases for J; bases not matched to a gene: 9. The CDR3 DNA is TGTGCCAGCAATAAATTCCGGGACAGGGCCTACGAGCAGTACTTC. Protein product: CASNKFRDRAYEQYF.

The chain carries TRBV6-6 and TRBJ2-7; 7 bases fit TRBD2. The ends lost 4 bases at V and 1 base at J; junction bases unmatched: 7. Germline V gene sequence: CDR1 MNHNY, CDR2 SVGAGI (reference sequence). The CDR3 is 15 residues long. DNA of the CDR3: TGTGCCAGCAGTTCAGGTTCTAGCGGATCCTACGAGCAGTACTTC. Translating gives CASSSGSSGSYEQYF.

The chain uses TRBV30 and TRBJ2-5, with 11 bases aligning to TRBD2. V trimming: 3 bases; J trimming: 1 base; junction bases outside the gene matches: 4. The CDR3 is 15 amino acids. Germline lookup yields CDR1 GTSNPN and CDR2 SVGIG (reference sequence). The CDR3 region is CAWSLTSGVQETQYF. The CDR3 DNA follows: TGTGCCTGGAGCCTGACTAGCGGGGTCCAAGAGACCCAGTACTTC.

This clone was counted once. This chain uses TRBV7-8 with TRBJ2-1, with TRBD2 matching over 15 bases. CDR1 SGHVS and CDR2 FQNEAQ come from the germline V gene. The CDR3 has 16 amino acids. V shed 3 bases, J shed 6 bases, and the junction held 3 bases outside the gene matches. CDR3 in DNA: TGTGCCAGCAGCTTCCGGACTAGCGGGAGGGCCAATGAGCAGTTCTTC. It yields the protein CASSFRTSGRANEQFF.

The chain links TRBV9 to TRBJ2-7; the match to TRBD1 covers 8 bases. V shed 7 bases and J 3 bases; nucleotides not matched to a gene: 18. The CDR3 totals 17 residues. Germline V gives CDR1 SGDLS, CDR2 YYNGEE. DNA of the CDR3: TGTGCCAGCCTTCCGGAACGGGTAGGACAGGGAGTCTACGAGCAGTACTTC. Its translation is CASLPERVGQGVYEQYF.

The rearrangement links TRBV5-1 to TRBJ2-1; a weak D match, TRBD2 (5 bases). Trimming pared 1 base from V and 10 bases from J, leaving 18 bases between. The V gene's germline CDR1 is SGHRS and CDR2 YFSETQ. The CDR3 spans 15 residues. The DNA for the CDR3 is TGCGCCAGCAGCTTGCTACGTAGCGAGCCTAAGGAGCAGTTCTTC. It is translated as CASSLLRSEPKEQFF.

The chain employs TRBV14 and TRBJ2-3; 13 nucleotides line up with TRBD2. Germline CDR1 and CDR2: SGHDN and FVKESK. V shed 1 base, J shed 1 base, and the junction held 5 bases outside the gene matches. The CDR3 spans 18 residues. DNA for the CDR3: TGTGCCAGCAGCCAAGGGACTAGCGGGAGCCTTGGCACAGATACGCAGTATTTT. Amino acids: CASSQGTSGSLGTDTQYF. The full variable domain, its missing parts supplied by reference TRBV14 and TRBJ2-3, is EAGVTQFPSHSVIEKGQTVTLRCDPISGHDNLYWYRRVMGKEIKFLLHFVKESKQDESGMPNNRFLAERTGGTYSTLKVQPAELEDSGVYFCASSQGTSGSLGTDTQYFGPGTRLTVL.

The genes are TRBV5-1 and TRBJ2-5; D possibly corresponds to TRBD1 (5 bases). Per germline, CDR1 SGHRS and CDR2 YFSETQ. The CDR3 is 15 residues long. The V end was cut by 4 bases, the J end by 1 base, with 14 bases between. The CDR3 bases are TGCGCCAGCAGCGCCATAACAGGATCCCAAGAGACCCAGTACTTC. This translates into CASSAITGSQETQYF.

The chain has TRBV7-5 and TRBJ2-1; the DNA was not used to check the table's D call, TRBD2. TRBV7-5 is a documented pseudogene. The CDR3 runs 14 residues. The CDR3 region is CARSLSLAENEQFF. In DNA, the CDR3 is TGTGCCAGAAGCTTAAGCCTAGCAGAGAATGAGCAGTTCTTC.

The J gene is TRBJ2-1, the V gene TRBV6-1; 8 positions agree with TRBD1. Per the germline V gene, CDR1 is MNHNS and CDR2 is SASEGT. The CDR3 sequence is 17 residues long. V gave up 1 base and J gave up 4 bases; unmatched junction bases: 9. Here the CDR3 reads CASSEGTGWSLYNEQFF. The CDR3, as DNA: TGTGCCAGCAGTGAAGGGACAGGGTGGTCGCTTTACAATGAGCAGTTCTTC.

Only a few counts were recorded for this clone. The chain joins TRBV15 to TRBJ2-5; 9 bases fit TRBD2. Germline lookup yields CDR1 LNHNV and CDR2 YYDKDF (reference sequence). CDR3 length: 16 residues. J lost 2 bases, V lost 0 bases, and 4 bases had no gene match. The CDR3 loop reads CATSREASGVQETQYF. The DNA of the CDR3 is TGTGCCACCAGCAGAGAGGCTAGCGGGGTACAAGAGACCCAGTACTTC.

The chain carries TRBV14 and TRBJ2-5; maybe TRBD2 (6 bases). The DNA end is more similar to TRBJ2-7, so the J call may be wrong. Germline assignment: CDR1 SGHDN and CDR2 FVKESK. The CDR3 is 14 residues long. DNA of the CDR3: TGTGCCAGCAGCCCGGACTATTCATCCTACGAGCAGTACTTC. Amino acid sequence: CASSPDYSSYEQYF.